This entry is about one T cell receptor beta chain. The clone's antigen remains unknown. Base qualities were left out, and no much larger clone turns up one base away. The data are from a study of blood T cell repertoires in COVID-19 (TCRdb year 2020). Regarding the research as a whole: The collaborator samples originated in the United States, Italy and Spain and spanned the acute and convalescent phases of COVID-19. The repertoires were released in a freely available public database intended as a resource for research on the immune response to SARS-CoV-2. The material from the prospective study consisted of cDNA or gDNA derived from T cells, B-cell-depleted T cells, or PBMCs. Samples were obtained from the ongoing ImmuneRACE study (first 160 participants) and from about 1,300 subjects provided by 6 global collaborators. Subjects who had been exposed to COVID-19, were actively infected with it, or had recovered from it provided the deeply sampled blood TCRbeta repertoires that made up the dataset. Where available, HLA class I and class II types were obtained from metadata supplied by the sample provider rather than from assay-based typing. A de-identified subject ID, COVID-19 status, age in years and sex were almost always included in the sample metadata.

The paper as a whole reports these results and caveats: The quantity of clinical and demographic metadata differed by source and by participant and was supplied without curation.

Each collaborating institution followed its own protocols to collect whole blood in K2EDTA tubes. Collaborator samples were shipped for TCRbeta analysis as frozen whole blood, isolated PBMCs, or DNA extracted from either sample type. The immunoSEQ Assay, a bias-controlled multiplex PCR, was used to amplify TCRbeta CDR3 regions from genomic DNA. The published analysis was carried out like this. The number of nucleated cells in each sample was estimated from the amplification of reference gene primers within the assay. Sequence reads were collapsed and filtered to measure the absolute abundance of every unique TCRbeta CDR3 rearrangement. For each sample, productive Simpson clonality was calculated as the square root of Simpson's diversity index over productive rearrangements. In its TCRdb copy, this immuneACCESS table keeps in-frame sequences only and misses some clones. Where compared with another copy, unresolved V genes explain less than half of these, and the others have no known cause. That table supplies the V and J calls and clone size; D and trimming were determined from the DNA. The sample profile shows about 240,000 clones; approximately 82% of them were found once. 3.4% of the sample is in the top ten clones.

The sequencing sample was made of peripheral blood. The TCR was taken from a woman aged 18-29 years with acute or convalescent COVID-19.

The sequenced DNA is TGTGCCAGCAGCTCATCAAGTGCCGGGTACAATGAGCAGTTCTTC. Its amino acids are CASSSSSAGYNEQFF. Recombination joined TRBV7-9 with TRBJ2-1, with no confidently assigned D gene. The germline V gene (reference sequence) provides CDR1 SEHNR and CDR2 FQNEAQ. Trimming at the junction amounts to 4 bases on V and 4 bases on J, and the germline ends lie 14 bases apart. The CDR3, from cysteine to phenylalanine, totals 15 residues. CDR3 DNA is the only sequence kept; it has 45 bases, read in frame from the first base.